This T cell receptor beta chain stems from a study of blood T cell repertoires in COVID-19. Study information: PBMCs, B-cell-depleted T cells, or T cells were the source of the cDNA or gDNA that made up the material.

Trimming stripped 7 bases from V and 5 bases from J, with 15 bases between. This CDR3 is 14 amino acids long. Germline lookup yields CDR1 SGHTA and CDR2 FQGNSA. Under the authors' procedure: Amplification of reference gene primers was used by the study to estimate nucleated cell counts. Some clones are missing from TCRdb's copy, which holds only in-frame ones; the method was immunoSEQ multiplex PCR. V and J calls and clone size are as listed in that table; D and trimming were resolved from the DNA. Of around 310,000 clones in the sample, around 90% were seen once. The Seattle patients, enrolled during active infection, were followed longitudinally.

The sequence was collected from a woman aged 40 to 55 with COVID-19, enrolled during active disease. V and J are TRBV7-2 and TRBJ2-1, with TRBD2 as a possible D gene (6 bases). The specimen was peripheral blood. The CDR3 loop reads CASNGAGINNEQFF. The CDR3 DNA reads TGTGCCAGCAATGGTGCGGGGATTAACAATGAGCAGTTCTTC.